This is a list of T cell receptor beta chains from one sample in a study of control samples from healthy donors and cancer patients. Here immunoSEQ multiplex PCR was the method, and the copy in TCRdb shows in-frame clones only, minus some. Of 95,000 to 100,000 clones in the sample, around nine tenths are singletons; the top ten hold roughly 7.7%. The sequenced sample was blood. The receptor set was obtained from a man aged 30-40 years in good health. Each CDR3 is given with its conserved first and last residue. Fields, in order: J gene, clone size, D gene, V gene, CDR3 DNA, CDR3 protein. A D gene is named only where the DNA matches it firmly. Rows give clone size only sometimes, using once, few, many, or a class for an expanded clone.

TRBJ1-2 - - TRBV7-2 TGTGCCAGCAGCTTAGGGGGAGGGTTCTATGGCTACACCTTC CASSLGGGFYGYTF
TRBJ2-1 - - TRBV15 TGTGCCACCAGCAGAGGCAGCGGGTCGGATTCTGAGCAGTTCTTC CATSRGSGSDSEQFF
TRBJ2-6 - - TRBV5-1 TGCGCCAGCAGCTTGGAGGCAGGGACTGGGGCCAACGTCCTGACTTTC CASSLEAGTGANVLTF
TRBJ1-2 - - TRBV6-2/TRBV6-3 TGTGCCAGCAGCTCAACAGGGATGTATGGCTACACCTTC CASSSTGMYGYTF
TRBJ1-2 once - TRBV28 TGTGCCAGCAGTCCCGGACCTAATAGAAACTATGGCTACACCTTC CASSPGPNRNYGYTF
TRBJ2-3 once TRBD2 TRBV7-8 TGTGCCAGCAGCTTGGGACCGGGACTAGACACAGATACGCAGTATTTT CASSLGPGLDTDTQYF
TRBJ2-3 - - TRBV6-4 TGTGCCAGCAGTGTGGAGCACAGGGGCACAGATACGCAGTATTTT CASSVEHRGTDTQYF
TRBJ2-6 few - TRBV9 TGTGCCAGCAGCGTAGAGAAGGTGCTCTCTGGGGCCAACGTCCTGACTTTC CASSVEKVLSGANVLTF
TRBJ2-7 - - TRBV6-1 TGTGCCAGCAGTGAAGCGGGAGACCCTTCCTACGAGCAGTACTTC CASSEAGDPSYEQYF
TRBJ1-1 - TRBD1 TRBV7-2 TGTGCCAGCAGCTTATCAAGGGGGCAAGCTTTCTTT CASSLSRGQAFF
TRBJ1-2 - TRBD1 TRBV5-6 TGTGCCAGCAGTGTGATGCGAACAGGGGGCGACTATGGCTACACCTTC CASSVMRTGGDYGYTF
TRBJ1-1 - - TRBV11-2 TGTGCCAGCAGCTTAGGGGTAGGCGGCGCTTTCTTT CASSLGVGGAFF
TRBJ1-5 - - TRBV29-1 TGCAGCACAATCAGGGAAGTGGGGCAGCCCCAGCATTTT CSTIREVGQPQHF
TRBJ2-7 - TRBD2 TRBV3-1/TRBV3-2 TGTGCCAGCAGCCAAGCCAGCGGGAGCTCCTACGAGCAGTACTTC CASSQASGSSYEQYF
TRBJ2-1 few TRBD1 TRBV10-2 TGCGCCAGCAGTGATCCCCCGACAGGGAGTAATGAGCAGTTCTTC CASSDPPTGSNEQFF
TRBJ1-6 - - TRBV7-8 TGTGCCAGCAGCTTAGTCAGGGACTATAATTCACCCCTCCACTTT CASSLVRDYNSPLHF
TRBJ2-1 - - TRBV28 TGTGCCAGCAGTTTCGCTGGTCTTGGTGTCAATGAGCAGTTCTTC CASSFAGLGVNEQFF
TRBJ2-2 - TRBD2 TRBV9 TGTGCCAGCAGCTTTGGGACTAGCGGCAACACCGGGGAGCTGTTTTTT CASSFGTSGNTGELFF
TRBJ1-1 - - TRBV18 TGTGCCAGCTCACGAGGGTCCACTGAAGCTTTCTTT CASSRGSTEAFF
TRBJ1-2 few TRBD1 TRBV3-1/TRBV3-2 TGTGCCAGCAGCCGCGGGACAGGGGGCTACTATGGCTACACCTTC CASSRGTGGYYGYTF
TRBJ2-5 - TRBD1 TRBV6-5 TGTGCCAGCAGTTACTGGGGGACAGGAACCCAAGAGACCCAGTACTTC CASSYWGTGTQETQYF
TRBJ1-1 once - TRBV4-1 TGCGCCAGCAGCCCGCCTTACGAGGGGAACACTGAAGCTTTCTTT CASSPPYEGNTEAFF
TRBJ2-5 - - TRBV2 TGTGCCAGCAGTGATGGCAGGGAAGAGACCCAGTACTTC CASSDGREETQYF
TRBJ2-3 - - TRBV6-5 TGTGCCAGCAGTTCCCGGATGGGCGTCACAGATACGCAGTATTTT CASSSRMGVTDTQYF
TRBJ1-2 - TRBD1 TRBV27 TGTGCCAGCAGTTTATACCCACAGGGGGCGTCGTATGGCTACACCTTC CASSLYPQGASYGYTF
TRBJ2-3 - TRBD2 TRBV5-8 TGTGCCAGCAGCTCCACAGAGACTAGCGGAACAGATACGCAGTATTTT CASSSTETSGTDTQYF
TRBJ1-3 - - TRBV9 TGTGCCAGCAGCGTCGGGGGGCCGTTCTCTGGAAACACCATATATTTT CASSVGGPFSGNTIYF
TRBJ1-1 - - TRBV6-6 TGTGCCAGCAGAGGGCTCGACACTGAAGCTTTCTTT CASRGLDTEAFF
TRBJ2-7 - TRBD2 TRBV7-9 TGTGCCAGCAGCTTAAAGGCGGGAGTAAGCTACGAGCAGTACTTC CASSLKAGVSYEQYF
TRBJ1-2 - - TRBV24-1 TGTGCCACCAGTGATTTGGAATGGGTTAGAGGCTACACCTTC CATSDLEWVRGYTF
TRBJ2-5 - - TRBV5-4 TGTGCCAGCAGCCTTCCCGGGACGCAAGGGGGAGAGACCCAGTACTTC CASSLPGTQGGETQYF
TRBJ1-3 - TRBD1 TRBV24-1 TGTGCCACCAGCCCGACAGGGACTGGAAACACCATATATTTT CATSPTGTGNTIYF
TRBJ2-3 - - TRBV15 TGTGCCACCAGCCGGACTAGCACAGATACGCAGTATTTT CATSRTSTDTQYF
TRBJ1-6 once - TRBV18 TGTGCCAGCTCACCACCTGGGGCTTGGTCACCCCTCCACTTT CASSPPGAWSPLHF
TRBJ2-1 - - TRBV30 TGTGCCTGGAACGGTCTGGAAACGAGAGGGCAGTTCTTC CAWNGLETRGQFF
TRBJ2-1 - - TRBV27 TGTGCCAGCAGTTCCTCCGGGGCCTACAATGAGCAGTTCTTC CASSSSGAYNEQFF
TRBJ2-4 - TRBD1 TRBV24-1 TGTGCCACCAAATACCCCGACAGGGGCGGTTATAGAAACATTCAGTACTTC CATKYPDRGGYRNIQYF
TRBJ2-2 few TRBD1 TRBV6-6 TGTGCCAGCAGTACCGACAGGGGGACCAACACCGGGGAGCTGTTTTTT CASSTDRGTNTGELFF
TRBJ2-7 once - TRBV14 TGTGCCAGCAGCCAAGAGCGTTACTACGAGCAGTACTTC CASSQERYYEQYF